These 10 T cell receptor beta chains share one sample of origin, sequenced in a study of graft-versus-host responses after intestinal transplantation. TCRdb keeps only in-frame clones here, not all; method: immunoSEQ multiplex PCR. The sample lists about 86,000 clones, less than 90% occurring once. The antigens these receptors bind are not known. The specimen comprised unstimulated CD4+ T cells sorted from spleen or lymph node cells, sampled before transplant. The source is a human donor who was the organ donor for an intestinal transplant.

The V and J genes are TRBV19 and TRBJ2-1; TRBD2 matches 12 bases. This CDR3 comprises 14 residues. J lost 10 bases, V lost 6 bases, and 7 bases had no gene match. CDR1 and CDR2 (germline): LNHDA, SQIVND (reference sequence). The CDR3: CASSVTSGGREQFF. CDR3 in DNA: TGTGCCAGTAGCGTTACTAGCGGGGGGCGAGAGCAGTTCTTC. Full variable domain (remainder filled in from reference TRBV19 and TRBJ2-1): DGGITQSPKYLFRKEGQNVTLSCEQNLNHDAMYWYRQDPGQGLRLIYYSQIVNDFQKGDIAEGYSVSREKKESFPLTVTSAQKNPTAFYLCASSVTSGGREQFFGPGTRLTVL.

This clone was seen just once. V is TRBV4-1 and J is TRBJ2-7, with 8 bases aligning to TRBD1. This CDR3 spans 15 amino acids. Germline-derived CDR1 and CDR2 are MGHRA and YSYEKL. Trimming cost V 5 bases and J 0 bases; bases outside gene matches: 6. CDR3 loop: CASSFGTGLSYEQYF. The CDR3 bases are TGCGCCAGCAGCTTCGGGACAGGCCTCTCCTACGAGCAGTACTTC.

CDR3 DNA: TGTGCCAGCAGTTTATCCAGGGGGGACACTGAAGCTTTCTTT. This codes for CASSLSRGDTEAFF. The V gene is TRBV27, the J gene TRBJ1-1; 7 nucleotides match TRBD1. The CDR3 spans 14 residues. In germline, CDR1 is MNHEY, CDR2 SMNVEV (reference sequence). Trimming took 0 bases from V and 3 from J; bases not matched to a gene: 1.

Of note for this clone: The junction departs from the called germline gene at one end, perhaps through a read error. The chain combines TRBV5-1 with TRBJ2-5, with TRBD2 matching 7 bases. This CDR3 region has 15 residues. The germline CDR1 and CDR2 sequences are SGHRS and YFSETQ. Here the CDR3 DNA reads TGCGCCAGCAGCAAATCGGGGGGAATCCAAGAGACCCAGCACTTC. This encodes CASSKSGGIQETQHF.

The chain is built from TRBV28 and TRBJ1-5, with D maybe TRBD1 (5 bases). The CDR3 loop spans 15 amino acids. The ends were cut back, 1 base at V and 6 bases at J, with 13 bases in the middle. Germline loops: CDR1 MDHEN, CDR2 SYDVKM. Here the CDR3 DNA reads TGTGCCAGCAGTTTATCGACAGCGAGAAGTCAGCCCCAGCATTTT. This gives the protein CASSLSTARSQPQHF.

The CDR3 here is CASSEAPWGPGETQYF. The CDR3 DNA reads TGTGCCAGCAGTGAAGCCCCGTGGGGGCCTGGAGAGACCCAGTACTTC. V and J are TRBV2 and TRBJ2-5; possibly TRBD1 for D (6 bases). Trimming shortened V by 0 bases and J by 4 bases, and 15 bases separated the two germline ends. CDR1 is SNHLY and CDR2 is FYNNEI in the germline V gene. The CDR3 is 16 amino acids.

The chain couples TRBV21-1 to TRBJ2-2; the table names TRBD2, a call not compared with the DNA. TRBV21-1 is a pseudogene segment. There are 13 residues in the CDR3. The CDR3 coding sequence is TGTGCCAGCATAGCGGGATCGGACGGGGAGCTGTTTTTT. Translation gives CASIAGSDGELFF.

Here the CDR3 DNA reads TGTGCCAGTAGTCCCCCCGACAGGCCATCCCGGGGGTTCTTC. The encoded protein is CASSPPDRPSRGFF. This rearrangement joins TRBV19 to TRBJ2-1, with D possibly TRBD1 on 6 matching bases. V lost 5 bases, J lost 15 bases, and 23 bases lay in between. The CDR3 covers 14 residues. Per the germline V gene, CDR1 is LNHDA and CDR2 is SQIVND (reference sequence).

This clone was seen a single time. CDR3 sequence (DNA): TGTGCCAGCAGGCCACGACGAGGGGGGGGGAGTGAAGCTTTCTTT. Translated, it gives CASRPRRGGGSEAFF. The rearrangement joins TRBV6-6 to TRBJ1-1; weak D call: TRBD1 (6 bases). The CDR3 spans 15 residues. V lost 6 bases to trimming and J lost 7 bases, with 21 bases between them. Germline CDR1 reads MNHNY; CDR2 reads SVGAGI (reference sequence).

The gene calls are TRBV7-3 and TRBJ2-1, with TRBD2 matching over 11 bases. Trimming took 5 bases from V and 6 from J; bases not matched to a gene: 6. The CDR3 runs to 15 residues. Germline CDR1 SGHTA, CDR2 FQGTGA. The CDR3 nucleotides read TGTGCCAGCAGCCCCGGGACTAGCGGCTCCAATGAGCAGTTCTTC. It encodes CASSPGTSGSNEQFF.